The rows below give T cell receptor beta chains drawn from one sample of a study of blood T cells in healthy people across ages. TCRdb used MiXCR to reprocess the 5' RACE reads, holding one entry per CDR3 protein. The table records some 1.5 million distinct CDR3 sequences, over 25% of them present only once. The sequenced sample consisted of blood. The receptors were gathered from a woman aged 25 to 39 in good health. The CDR3 runs from the conserved cysteine through the conserved F or W. The D gene is left open where the match is weak.

v_call: TRBV6-2/TRBV6-3; d_call: .; cdr3_length: 13; j_call: TRBJ2-1; cdr3_aa: CASGGSPYNEQFF
v_call: TRBV20-1; d_call: TRBD2; cdr3_length: 15; j_call: TRBJ2-5; cdr3_aa: CSASPSRLAGGAQYF
v_call: TRBV9; d_call: .; cdr3_length: 14; j_call: TRBJ1-2; cdr3_aa: CASSPSGEGYGYTF
v_call: TRBV11-2; d_call: .; cdr3_length: 15; j_call: TRBJ2-7; cdr3_aa: CASSLGSRNSYEQYF
v_call: TRBV30; d_call: .; cdr3_length: 14; j_call: TRBJ1-4; cdr3_aa: CAWRVGPSHEKLFF
v_call: TRBV3-1; d_call: .; cdr3_length: 15; j_call: TRBJ1-6; cdr3_aa: CASSQEGGLGSPLHF
v_call: TRBV4-1; d_call: TRBD1; cdr3_length: 16; j_call: TRBJ2-7; cdr3_aa: CARGGTGRAISYEQYF
v_call: TRBV5-4; d_call: .; cdr3_length: 14; j_call: TRBJ2-5; cdr3_aa: CASSLVLTGGTQYF
v_call: TRBV5-1; d_call: TRBD1; cdr3_length: 16; j_call: TRBJ1-1; cdr3_aa: CASSGTGGAGTTEAFF
v_call: TRBV10-1; d_call: TRBD2; cdr3_length: 12; j_call: TRBJ2-1; cdr3_aa: CASIAGGTEQFF
v_call: TRBV7-9; d_call: .; cdr3_length: 15; j_call: TRBJ2-5; cdr3_aa: CASSFLGGVGETQYF
v_call: TRBV10-2; d_call: .; cdr3_length: 14; j_call: TRBJ1-5; cdr3_aa: CASSGQQGNQPQHF
v_call: TRBV7-2; d_call: TRBD1; cdr3_length: 16; j_call: TRBJ2-1; cdr3_aa: CASSPQRDRVGNEQFF
v_call: TRBV7-9; d_call: .; cdr3_length: 19; j_call: TRBJ2-1; cdr3_aa: CASSLVAPRGGDSYNEQFF
v_call: TRBV29-1; d_call: TRBD1; cdr3_length: 16; j_call: TRBJ2-2; cdr3_aa: CSVGGQGRVNTGELFF
v_call: TRBV29-1; d_call: TRBD1; cdr3_length: 12; j_call: TRBJ1-2; cdr3_aa: CSAAGGLYGYTF
v_call: TRBV4-2; d_call: .; cdr3_length: 14; j_call: TRBJ2-3; cdr3_aa: CASSQGRLADTQYF
v_call: TRBV5-1; d_call: TRBD1; cdr3_length: 15; j_call: TRBJ2-7; cdr3_aa: CASSARQGGSYEQYF
v_call: TRBV28; d_call: TRBD2; cdr3_length: 13; j_call: TRBJ2-3; cdr3_aa: CAYGAGGIDTQYF
v_call: TRBV5-1; d_call: TRBD2; cdr3_length: 15; j_call: TRBJ2-3; cdr3_aa: CASSPGGARTDTQYF
v_call: TRBV7-3; d_call: TRBD1; cdr3_length: 14; j_call: TRBJ2-1; cdr3_aa: CASSPRGRYNEQFF
v_call: TRBV5-1; d_call: TRBD1; cdr3_length: 16; j_call: TRBJ1-4; cdr3_aa: CASSSYRTGAIEKLFF
v_call: TRBV10-3; d_call: .; cdr3_length: 14; j_call: TRBJ2-7; cdr3_aa: CAISEDRNYYEQYF
v_call: TRBV10-1; d_call: TRBD2; cdr3_length: 14; j_call: TRBJ2-5; cdr3_aa: CASSEGGTSGNKYF
v_call: TRBV12-3/TRBV12-4; d_call: .; cdr3_length: 17; j_call: TRBJ2-1; cdr3_aa: CASSLVRGQGNNGEQFF
v_call: TRBV5-1; d_call: .; cdr3_length: 13; j_call: TRBJ1-1; cdr3_aa: CASSLDPPGLAFF
v_call: TRBV10-3; d_call: TRBD1; cdr3_length: 15; j_call: TRBJ2-1; cdr3_aa: CAISELDADRAEQFF
v_call: TRBV7-9; d_call: .; cdr3_length: 16; j_call: TRBJ1-2; cdr3_aa: CASSERDGGRGAGYTF
v_call: TRBV12-3/TRBV12-4; d_call: .; cdr3_length: 15; j_call: TRBJ2-2; cdr3_aa: CASSRGLGNTGELFF
v_call: TRBV10-3; d_call: .; cdr3_length: 13; j_call: TRBJ2-6; cdr3_aa: CAIRETGANVLTF
v_call: TRBV12-3/TRBV12-4; d_call: TRBD1; cdr3_length: 13; j_call: TRBJ1-2; cdr3_aa: CASRNDRGGGYTF
v_call: TRBV4-3; d_call: TRBD1; cdr3_length: 15; j_call: TRBJ1-2; cdr3_aa: CASSRGTGGPYGYTF
v_call: TRBV20-1; d_call: .; cdr3_length: 15; j_call: TRBJ2-1; cdr3_aa: CSAPAQRVAYNGQFF
v_call: TRBV5-1; d_call: TRBD1; cdr3_length: 17; j_call: TRBJ2-2; cdr3_aa: CASSFGTGPANTGELFF
v_call: TRBV15; d_call: .; cdr3_length: 14; j_call: TRBJ1-2; cdr3_aa: CATSSAKGNYGYTF
v_call: TRBV20-1; d_call: .; cdr3_length: 14; j_call: TRBJ1-4; cdr3_aa: CSANLGSMGEKLFF
v_call: TRBV7-2; d_call: .; cdr3_length: 16; j_call: TRBJ2-2; cdr3_aa: CASSLVATSNTGELFF
v_call: TRBV27; d_call: .; cdr3_length: 13; j_call: TRBJ2-7; cdr3_aa: CASSSENSYEQYF
v_call: TRBV4-2; d_call: .; cdr3_length: 15; j_call: TRBJ2-3; cdr3_aa: CASSQVSRDTDTQYF